This entry concerns a single TCR beta chain. This sample is part of a study of blood T cell repertoires in COVID-19. Across the whole study: Samples taken during acute and convalescent COVID-19 were collected in the United States, Italy and Spain. In each case, the material was cDNA or gDNA derived from T cells, B-cell-depleted T cells, or PBMCs.

The study recruited people aged about 18 to 95 years across some 23 US areas. Authors' analysis steps: Reference gene primer amplification gave nucleated cell count estimates. Assay: immunoSEQ multiplex PCR; the TCRdb copy retains only in-frame clones and omits some. V, J and clone size are those of that table, while D and trimming were read from the DNA. The table records about 180,000 clones, 88% of them present only once. The germline CDR1 and CDR2 sequences are SGHTA and FQGNSA. Trimming pared 0 bases from V and 1 base from J, leaving 6 bases between. CDR3 size: 14 residues. This receptor was taken from a young woman who had recovered from COVID-19. Material: PBMCs or T cells enriched from blood (not recorded which). The chain joins TRBV7-2 to TRBJ1-1; no clear D. The chain's CDR3 is CASSLARGNTEAFF. For the CDR3, the DNA is TGTGCCAGCAGCTTAGCCCGCGGGAACACTGAAGCTTTCTTT.